Presented here are 28 T cell receptor beta chains from one specimen sequenced in a study of OX40 agonist ivuxolimab in advanced cancers. Libraries were prepared by immunoSEQ multiplex PCR; TCRdb keeps only in-frame clonotypes and omits some of them. This repertoire shows about 88,000 clones, around nine tenths found once; its top ten account for around 1.5%. This material consisted of CD4+ or CD8+ T cells sorted from blood, taken in a trial of the OX40 agonist ivuxolimab. The receptor set was obtained from an adult with an advanced solid tumor such as melanoma, head and neck, liver or kidney cancer.

The chain uses TRBV7-2 and TRBJ1-2, with TRBD1 matching 7 bases. With 5 bases clipped from V and 7 bases from J, the junction kept 10 bases outside the gene matches. From germline, CDR1 is SGHTA and CDR2 FQGNSA. CDR3 size: 14 residues. The CDR3, as DNA: TGTGCCAGCAGCCCTCAACAAAACAGGGGTGGCTACACCTTC. Translated, it gives CASSPQQNRGGYTF.

This chain links TRBV5-1 with TRBJ1-4, with 10 bases matching TRBD1. Per the germline V gene, CDR1 is SGHRS and CDR2 is YFSETQ. The CDR3 contains 15 residues. With V trimmed by 4 bases and J by 8 bases, 8 bases remained unmatched. The CDR3: CASSKRTGGGEKLFF. CDR3 in DNA: TGCGCCAGCAGCAAAAGGACAGGGGGTGGGGAAAAACTGTTTTTT.

CDR3 in amino acids: CASSLGAGGTDTQYF. The CDR3 DNA reads TGTGCCAGCAGCTTAGGAGCGGGGGGCACAGATACGCAGTATTTT. The rearrangement uses TRBV7-6 and TRBJ2-3, with 8 positions matching TRBD2. The CDR3 totals 15 residues. The germline gives CDR1 SGHVS, CDR2 FNYEAQ. J gave up 1 base and V 1 base, and 1 base lay outside the gene matches.

This sequence joins TRBV6-5 and TRBJ1-6, with 9 bases aligning to TRBD1. Germline CDR1 is MNHEY and CDR2 is SVGAGI. CDR3 length: 15 amino acids. The V segment lost 2 bases and the J segment 9 bases; nucleotides outside the gene matches: 5. In nucleotides, the CDR3 is TGTGCCAGCAGTTACGCGGGACAGGGAGGTTCACCCCTCCACTTT. This codes for CASSYAGQGGSPLHF.

The chain is built from TRBV7-2 and TRBJ2-1, with D possibly matching TRBD1 (5 bases). Germline lookup yields CDR1 SGHTA and CDR2 FQGNSA. The CDR3 is 16 residues long. V was shortened by 0 bases and J by 9 bases, with 18 bases between the two germline ends. The CDR3 DNA follows: TGTGCCAGCAGCTTAGCCCGTCAGGGTCCGTATAGTGAGCAGTTCTTC. Translated, it gives CASSLARQGPYSEQFF.

The J gene is TRBJ2-5, the V gene TRBV7-2, with TRBD1 identical over 9 bases. The CDR3 sequence is 16 residues long. Losses at the gene ends were 0 bases for V and 5 bases for J; bases not matched to a gene: 7. Germline values: CDR1 SGHTA, CDR2 FQGNSA. The CDR3 sequence is CASSLAGTTGGETQYF. DNA for the CDR3: TGTGCCAGCAGCTTAGCTGGGACGACAGGGGGGGAGACCCAGTACTTC.

This chain connects TRBV12-5 to TRBJ2-1; D not certain. Germline assignment: CDR1 LGHNT and CDR2 FRNRAP. Trimming took 5 bases from V and 2 from J, leaving 13 bases between them. This CDR3 has 15 amino acids. CDR3 amino acids: CASGLGAFPYNEQFF. CDR3 nucleotide sequence: TGTGCTAGTGGTCTTGGTGCGTTCCCCTACAATGAGCAGTTCTTC.

The rearrangement uses TRBV6-5 and TRBJ2-7, with 8 positions matching TRBD2. Trimming took 6 bases from V and 5 from J; bases not matched to a gene: 9. This CDR3 region has 14 residues. The germline CDR1 and CDR2 sequences are MNHEY and SVGAGI. The CDR3 sequence: CASSTYSGIHEQYF. The CDR3, as DNA: TGTGCCAGCAGCACCTATAGCGGGATCCACGAGCAGTACTTC.

The J gene is TRBJ2-2, the V gene TRBV5-4, with TRBD2 matching over 8 bases. V was pared by 5 bases and J by 2 bases, with 2 bases of the junction left unmatched. The germline V gene has CDR1 SGHNT and CDR2 YYREEE (reference sequence). This CDR3 has 14 residues. This chain's CDR3 is CASSGLANTGELFF. The CDR3 DNA reads TGTGCCAGCAGTGGACTAGCAAACACCGGGGAGCTGTTTTTT.

The chain links TRBV19 to TRBJ1-3; no definite D call. The CDR3 sequence is 14 residues long. V lost 6 bases, J lost 0 bases, and 9 bases lay in between. CDR1 and CDR2 from the germline V gene are LNHDA and SQIVND (reference sequence). DNA of the CDR3: TGTGCCAGTAGGGCGGGTTCCTCTGGAAACACCATATATTTT. Its translation is CASRAGSSGNTIYF.

The V call is TRBV30, the J call TRBJ2-5, with D possibly called TRBD1 or TRBD2 (7 bases each). Trimming removed 8 bases at V and 2 bases at J, with 27 bases between. Germline CDR1 GTSNPN, CDR2 SVGIG (reference sequence). The CDR3 sequence is 17 residues long. In DNA, the CDR3 is TGTGCCGGGGAGGGGGCAGGGGGAGGACGGCCACAAGAGACCCAGTACTTC. Protein product: CAGEGAGGGRPQETQYF.

The chain uses TRBV11-2 and TRBJ2-6; a possible D gene is TRBD2 (5 bases). There are 17 residues in the CDR3. The germline V gene encodes CDR1 SGHAT and CDR2 FQNNGV. Trimming left V 5 bases short and J 3 bases short, with 17 bases between. The CDR3 here is CASSPLGGRFGANVLTF. The CDR3 region has the DNA TGTGCCAGCAGCCCCTTGGGTGGGAGATTTGGGGCCAACGTCCTGACTTTC.

Concerning this clone: The sample carries other DNA sequences with the same CDR3. This chain links TRBV4-1 with TRBJ2-7, with 7 nucleotides matching TRBD1. The CDR3 is made up of 14 amino acids. Germline V gene lookup returns CDR1 MGHRA and CDR2 YSYEKL. V lost 3 bases to trimming and J lost 3 bases; unmatched junction nucleotides: 5. The CDR3 protein is CASSHPGGNYEQYF. The CDR3, as DNA: TGCGCCAGCAGCCACCCAGGGGGTAACTACGAGCAGTACTTC.

The chain couples TRBV11-2 to TRBJ2-2; 11 nucleotides agree with TRBD2. The CDR3 is 20 residues long. Trimming removed 0 bases from V and 1 base from J; junction bases left unmatched: 10. Germline CDR1 and CDR2: SGHAT and FQNNGV. The CDR3 bases are TGTGCCAGCAGCTTAGATCCCATAGCGGGGGGGCCCCTGAACACCGGGGAGCTGTTTTTT. Translation gives CASSLDPIAGGPLNTGELFF.

The rearrangement uses TRBV9 and TRBJ2-5; the D gene is possibly TRBD2 (5 bases). Germline V gives CDR1 SGDLS, CDR2 YYNGEE. Between the trimmed V and J ends, which lost 4 bases and 4 bases, there was a span of 11 bases. The CDR3 is made up of 13 amino acids. The CDR3 DNA reads as TGTGCCAGCAGCTTCAACCGGGGAGAGACCCAGTACTTC. It is translated as CASSFNRGETQYF.

The CDR3 coding sequence is TGTGCCAGCAGCCGGACAGGGGGGACTTCCGAGCAGTACTTC. Translated: CASSRTGGTSEQYF. The chain recombines TRBV7-7 with TRBJ2-7, with 10 bases lining up with TRBD1. CDR1 is SSHAT, CDR2 FNYEAQ, per germline (reference sequence). This CDR3 region has 14 residues. V was pared by 5 bases and J by 6 bases, with 7 bases of the junction left unmatched.

This clone was recorded a few times. The chain combines TRBV11-1 with TRBJ1-1; D remains ambiguous. The CDR3 length is 14 residues. Deletions cut 4 bases from V and 1 base from J, with 10 bases between. The germline CDR1 and CDR2 sequences are SGHAT and FQDESV (reference sequence). CDR3 amino acids: CASSSRRANTEAFF. The CDR3 bases are TGTGCCAGCAGCTCCCGACGGGCGAACACTGAAGCTTTCTTT.

The CDR3, as DNA: TGTGCCAGCAGCTTAGGGACCCCCTACGAGCAGTACTTC. Its protein is CASSLGTPYEQYF. This sequence joins TRBV7-9 and TRBJ2-7; D is unresolved. Trimming removed 1 base from V and 2 bases from J, with 6 bases in between. The germline CDR1 and CDR2 sequences are SEHNR and FQNEAQ (reference sequence). This CDR3 comprises 13 residues.

V gene TRBV5-4 combines with J gene TRBJ2-3; D uncertain. V gave up 0 bases and J gave up 2 bases, with 10 bases separating them. The germline V gene has CDR1 SGHNT and CDR2 YYREEE (reference sequence). This CDR3 contains 15 residues. CDR3 coding DNA: TGTGCCAGCAGCTTGGAAGGTAGACCCACAGATACGCAGTATTTT. It yields the protein CASSLEGRPTDTQYF.

The chain employs TRBV11-3 and TRBJ2-7; 11 bases are a match to TRBD2. The CDR3 spans 17 residues. The junction had 10 bases not matched to a gene; V was cut back by 1 base and J by 5 bases. The germline V gene encodes CDR1 SGHNT and CDR2 YENEEA. CDR3 DNA: TGTGCCAGCAGCTTAGGCACAGGGACTAGCGGTCGCGACGAGCAGTACTTC. Amino acid sequence: CASSLGTGTSGRDEQYF.

CDR3: CASSRLAGGEQYF. The CDR3 DNA follows: TGTGCCAGCAGTAGACTAGCGGGAGGCGAGCAGTACTTC. The chain carries TRBV28 and TRBJ2-7, with 13 bases fitting TRBD2. Losses at the gene ends were 5 bases for V and 6 bases for J; bases not matched to a gene: 1. The CDR3 sequence is 13 residues long. In germline, CDR1 is MDHEN, CDR2 SYDVKM.

This clone came up once. The chain links TRBV15 to TRBJ2-7, with 7 bases lining up with TRBD2. Trimming at V came to 0 bases and at J to 6 bases, leaving 11 bases not matched to a gene. Germline CDR1 is LNHNV and CDR2 is YYDKDF (reference sequence). The CDR3 covers 16 residues. CDR3 region: CATSRDSGGRRFEQYF. The CDR3 bases are TGTGCCACCAGCAGAGATAGTGGCGGGAGACGTTTCGAGCAGTACTTC.

The chain links TRBV5-8 to TRBJ2-7; D possibly uses TRBD1 or TRBD2 (5 bases each). There are 14 residues in the CDR3. Germline V CDR1 and CDR2: SGHTS, YDEGEE. The germline V and J ends were trimmed by 0 bases and 3 bases, with 10 bases remaining between them. The CDR3 sequence is CASSLAGAVYEQYF. As DNA, the CDR3 is TGTGCCAGCAGCTTGGCCGGGGCCGTCTACGAGCAGTACTTC.

The J gene is TRBJ2-2, the V gene TRBV19; 8 bases agree with TRBD1. CDR1 is LNHDA and CDR2 is SQIVND in the germline V gene (reference sequence). After removal of 8 bases from V and 5 bases from J, the junction contained 7 bases not matched to a gene. The CDR3 contains 14 residues. CDR3 in amino acids: CASQDRERTGELFF. CDR3 bases: TGTGCCAGTCAGGACAGGGAGAGGACCGGGGAGCTGTTTTTT. The full variable domain, in which reference TRBV19 and TRBJ2-2 provide the parts outside the CDR3, is DGGITQSPKYLFRKEGQNVTLSCEQNLNHDAMYWYRQDPGQGLRLIYYSQIVNDFQKGDIAEGYSVSREKKESFPLTVTSAQKNPTAFYLCASQDRERTGELFFGEGSRLTVL.

The J gene is TRBJ2-5, the V gene TRBV7-2; 8 nucleotides agree with TRBD1. The V and J ends lost 0 bases and 2 bases, in that order; junction bases with no gene match: 5. The CDR3 has 16 residues. Germline CDR1 is SGHTA and CDR2 is FQGNSA. CDR3 residues: CASSLAGTGGQETQYF. The CDR3 nucleotides are TGTGCCAGCAGCTTAGCGGGCACAGGGGGACAAGAGACCCAGTACTTC.

The rearrangement links TRBV7-2 to TRBJ2-5, with D uncertain. Germline CDR1 and CDR2: SGHTA and FQGNSA. CDR3 length: 14 residues. V lost 0 bases, J lost 5 bases, and 10 bases lay in between. The CDR3 reads CASSLAGPRETQYF. CDR3 DNA sequence: TGTGCCAGCAGCTTAGCCGGACCTCGGGAGACCCAGTACTTC.

V is TRBV5-5 and J is TRBJ2-1; 9 bases match TRBD2. The CDR3 has 18 amino acids. The V and J ends lost 6 bases and 4 bases, in that order; junction bases with no gene match: 17. Germline values: CDR1 SGHKS, CDR2 YYEKEE (reference sequence). CDR3 sequence reads: CASTSPGRGLAGYNEQFF. Here the CDR3 DNA reads TGTGCCAGCACCTCCCCGGGACGGGGGCTAGCGGGGTACAATGAGCAGTTCTTC.

V is TRBV4-1 and J is TRBJ2-3; D gene uncertain. Germline-derived CDR1 and CDR2 are MGHRA and YSYEKL. There are 14 residues in the CDR3. V was pared by 0 bases and J by 3 bases, with 7 bases between. As DNA, the CDR3 is TGCGCCAGCAGCCAAGACCTGGGGACAGATACGCAGTATTTT. Translating it yields CASSQDLGTDTQYF.